This T cell receptor beta chain was recorded in a study of blood T cell repertoires in COVID-19 (TCRdb year 2020). Broadly, across the study: Collaborator samples came from the United States, Italy and Spain and covered acute and convalescent phases of COVID-19. The prospective study material was composed of cDNA or gDNA derived from T cells, B-cell-depleted T cells, or PBMCs. The dataset comprised deeply sampled blood TCRbeta repertoires from subjects exposed to, actively infected with, or recovered from COVID-19. The repertoires were released in a freely available public database intended as a resource for research on the immune response to SARS-CoV-2. The samples were drawn from the first 160 participants of the ongoing ImmuneRACE study and from 950 to 1,500 subjects provided by 6 global collaborators. Nearly every sample came with metadata listing a de-identified subject ID, COVID-19 status, age in years and sex. Where HLA class I and class II types were available, the types were taken from metadata supplied by the sample provider, not from assay-based typing. On the study overall, not on this receptor specifically: Clinical and demographic metadata were provided uncurated, with the amount varying by source and participant.

The immunoSEQ Assay, a bias-controlled multiplex PCR, was used to amplify TCRbeta CDR3 regions from genomic DNA. On the study's bioinformatics: The number of nucleated cells in each sample was estimated by amplification of reference gene primers within the assay. To quantify the absolute abundance of each unique TCRbeta CDR3 rearrangement, sequence reads were collapsed and filtered. Productive Simpson clonality was computed per sample as the square root of Simpson's diversity index over productive rearrangements. TCRdb took over this immuneACCESS table, retaining in-frame rearrangements with V and J assigned. Such tables are incomplete; in checked studies, under half of the missing clones stem from an unresolved V gene, and the remainder is unexplained. That table is the source of V, J and clone size, and D and trimming were worked out from the DNA. Present in this sample are tens of thousands of clones, approximately 86% of which were seen just once. The biggest ten clones account for approximately 1.5% of the sample.

As encoded in the germline V gene, CDR1 is MDHEN while CDR2 is SYDVKM. From the cysteine up to the phenylalanine, the CDR3 has a length of 15 residues. The retained sequence is limited to the CDR3, 45 bases, with the frame set at the first base. Trimming costs V 4 bases and J 1 base, and their ends lie 10 bases apart. Collaborating institutions collected whole blood in K2EDTA tubes following their own protocols. For TCRbeta analysis, collaborators shipped samples as frozen whole blood, isolated PBMCs, or DNA extracted from either of those sample types. Remarks on this clone: What this receptor recognizes is not known. The input lacks base qualities; no much larger clone sits a single base away.

The chain was built from TRBV28 and TRBJ2-2; the D gene cannot be named for sure. Sequenced sample: peripheral blood. The clonotype originates from a woman aged 55 to 70 with acute or convalescent COVID-19. The CDR3 region has the sequence CASSSPGVNTGELFF. The sequence in DNA is TGTGCCAGCAGTTCCCCCGGAGTGAACACCGGGGAGCTGTTTTTT.